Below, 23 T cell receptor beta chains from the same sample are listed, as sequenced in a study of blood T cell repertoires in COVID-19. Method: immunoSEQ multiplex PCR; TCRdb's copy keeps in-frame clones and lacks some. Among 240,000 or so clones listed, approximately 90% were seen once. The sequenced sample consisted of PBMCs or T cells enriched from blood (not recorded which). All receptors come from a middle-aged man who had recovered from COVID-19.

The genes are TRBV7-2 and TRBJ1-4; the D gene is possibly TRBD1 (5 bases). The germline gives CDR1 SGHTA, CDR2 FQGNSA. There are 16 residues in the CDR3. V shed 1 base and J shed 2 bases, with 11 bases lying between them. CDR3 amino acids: CASSLVVGATNEKLFF. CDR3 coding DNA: TGTGCCAGCAGCTTAGTGGTAGGGGCTACTAATGAAAAACTGTTTTTT.

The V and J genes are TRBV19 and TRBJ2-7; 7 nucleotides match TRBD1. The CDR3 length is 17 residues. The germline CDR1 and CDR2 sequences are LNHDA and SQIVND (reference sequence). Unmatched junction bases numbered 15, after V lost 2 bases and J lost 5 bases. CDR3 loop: CASSIFSTPTGFNEQYF. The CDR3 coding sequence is TGTGCCAGTAGTATATTCTCCACTCCGACAGGGTTCAACGAGCAGTACTTC.

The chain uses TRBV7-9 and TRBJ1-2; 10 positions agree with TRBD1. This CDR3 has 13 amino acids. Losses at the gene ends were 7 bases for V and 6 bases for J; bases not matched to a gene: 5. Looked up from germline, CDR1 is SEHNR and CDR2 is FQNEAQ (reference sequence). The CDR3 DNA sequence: TGTGCCAGCACCTGGACAGGGGGGAATGGCTACACCTTC. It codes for CASTWTGGNGYTF.

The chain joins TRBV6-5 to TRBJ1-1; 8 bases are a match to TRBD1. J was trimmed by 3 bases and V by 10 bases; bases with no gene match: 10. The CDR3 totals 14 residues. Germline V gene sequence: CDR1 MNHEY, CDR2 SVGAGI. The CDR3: CATVGSTGDTEAFF. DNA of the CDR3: TGTGCCACCGTGGGATCGACAGGGGACACTGAAGCTTTCTTT.

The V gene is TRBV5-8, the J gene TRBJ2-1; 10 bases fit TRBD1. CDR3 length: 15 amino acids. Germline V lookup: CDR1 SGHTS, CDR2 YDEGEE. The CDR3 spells CAIKHGDRGSNEQFF. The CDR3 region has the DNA TGTGCGATCAAACATGGGGACAGGGGCTCCAATGAGCAGTTCTTC.

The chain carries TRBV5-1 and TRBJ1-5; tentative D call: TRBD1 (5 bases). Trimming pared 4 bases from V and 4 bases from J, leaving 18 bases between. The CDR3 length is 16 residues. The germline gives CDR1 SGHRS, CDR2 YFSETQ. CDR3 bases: TGCGCCAGCAGCCCCTCCGCCTTAAGGGGAAATCAGCCCCAGCATTTT. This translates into CASSPSALRGNQPQHF. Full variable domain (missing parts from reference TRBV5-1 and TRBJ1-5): KAGVTQTPRYLIKTRGQQVTLSCSPISGHRSVSWYQQTPGQGLQFLFEYFSETQRNKGNFPGRFSGRQFSNSRSEMNVSTLELGDSALYLCASSPSALRGNQPQHFGDGTRLSIL.

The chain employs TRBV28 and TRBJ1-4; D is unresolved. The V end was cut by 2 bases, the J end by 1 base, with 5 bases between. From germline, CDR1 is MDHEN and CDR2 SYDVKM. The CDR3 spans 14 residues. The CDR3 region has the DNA TGTGCCAGCAGTTTAACAGAAACTAATGAAAAACTGTTTTTT. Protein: CASSLTETNEKLFF.

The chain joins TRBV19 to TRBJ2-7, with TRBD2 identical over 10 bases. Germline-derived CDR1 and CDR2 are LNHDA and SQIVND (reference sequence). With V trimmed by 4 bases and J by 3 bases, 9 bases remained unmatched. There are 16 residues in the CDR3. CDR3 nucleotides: TGTGCCAGTAGTAACGGACCGGGACTAGCGATCTACGAGCAGTACTTC. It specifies CASSNGPGLAIYEQYF.

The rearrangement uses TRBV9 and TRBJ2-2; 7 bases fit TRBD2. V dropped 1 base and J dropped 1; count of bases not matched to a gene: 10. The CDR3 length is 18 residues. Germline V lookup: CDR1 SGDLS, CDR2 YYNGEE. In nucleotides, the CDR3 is TGTGCCAGCAGCGTAAATCTCTGGACTAGGGGGAACACCGGGGAGCTGTTTTTT. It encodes CASSVNLWTRGNTGELFF.

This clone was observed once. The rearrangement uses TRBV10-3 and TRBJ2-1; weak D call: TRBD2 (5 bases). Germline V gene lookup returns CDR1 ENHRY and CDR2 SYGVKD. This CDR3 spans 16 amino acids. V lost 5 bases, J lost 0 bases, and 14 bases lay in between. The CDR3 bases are TGTGCCATCAGTCGCTCTGAGGGAAGCTCCTACAATGAGCAGTTCTTC. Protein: CAISRSEGSSYNEQFF.

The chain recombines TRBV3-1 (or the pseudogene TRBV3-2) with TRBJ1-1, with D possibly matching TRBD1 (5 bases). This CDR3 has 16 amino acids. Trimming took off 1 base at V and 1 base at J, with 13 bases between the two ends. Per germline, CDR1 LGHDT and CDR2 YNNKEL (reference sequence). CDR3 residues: CASSQGLARENTEAFF. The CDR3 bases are TGTGCCAGCAGCCAAGGATTAGCCAGGGAGAACACTGAAGCTTTCTTT.

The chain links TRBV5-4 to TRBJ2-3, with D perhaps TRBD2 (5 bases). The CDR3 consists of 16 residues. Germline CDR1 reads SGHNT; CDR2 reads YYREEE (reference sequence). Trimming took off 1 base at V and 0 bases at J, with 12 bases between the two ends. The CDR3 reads CASSLRELTSTDTQYF. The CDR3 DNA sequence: TGTGCCAGCAGCTTGAGGGAGTTAACTAGCACAGATACGCAGTATTTT.

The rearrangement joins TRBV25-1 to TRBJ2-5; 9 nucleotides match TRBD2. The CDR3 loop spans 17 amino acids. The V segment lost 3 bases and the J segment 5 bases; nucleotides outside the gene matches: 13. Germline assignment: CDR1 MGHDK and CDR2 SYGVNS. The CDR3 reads CASSELVRLAGMETQYF. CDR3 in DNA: TGTGCCAGCAGTGAGTTGGTGCGGCTAGCGGGGATGGAGACCCAGTACTTC.

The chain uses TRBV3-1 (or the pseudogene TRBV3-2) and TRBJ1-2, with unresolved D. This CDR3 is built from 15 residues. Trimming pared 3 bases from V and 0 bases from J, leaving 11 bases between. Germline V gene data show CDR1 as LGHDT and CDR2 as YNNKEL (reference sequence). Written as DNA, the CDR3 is TGTGCCAGCAGCCACCCGGGAGGAGCTAACTATGGCTACACCTTC. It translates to CASSHPGGANYGYTF.

CDR3 nucleotide sequence: TGTGCCAGCAGCGATTCGACTCCTGGCTACGAGCAGTACTTC. This codes for CASSDSTPGYEQYF. The chain recombines TRBV27 with TRBJ2-7; the D is unclear. Looked up from germline, CDR1 is MNHEY and CDR2 is SMNVEV (reference sequence). Trimming shortened V by 6 bases and J by 3 bases, and 15 bases separated the two germline ends. CDR3 length: 14 residues.

The CDR3 here is CASSLEGQGFDGYTF. CDR3 sequence (DNA): TGTGCCAGCAGCTTGGAGGGACAGGGGTTCGATGGCTACACCTTC. This chain links TRBV5-5 with TRBJ1-2; 10 positions match TRBD1. Trimming cost V 0 bases and J 6 bases; bases outside gene matches: 5. The germline V gene encodes CDR1 SGHKS and CDR2 YYEKEE (reference sequence). CDR3 length equals 15 residues.

The CDR3 nucleotides are TGTGCCAGCACCACCCGGGACTTAGGAGGCGATGAGCAGTTCTTC. It translates to CASTTRDLGGDEQFF. This chain joins TRBV2 and TRBJ2-1; possibly TRBD2 for D (6 bases). Trimming took 7 bases from V and 8 from J, leaving 21 bases between them. The CDR3 runs to 15 residues. Per the germline V gene, CDR1 is SNHLY and CDR2 is FYNNEI.

This chain's CDR3 is CATSRDRGHEQYF. The CDR3 DNA sequence: TGTGCCACCAGCAGAGATAGGGGGCACGAGCAGTACTTC. The V call is TRBV15, the J call TRBJ2-7; TRBD1 matches at 7 bases. Germline CDR1 LNHNV, CDR2 YYDKDF (reference sequence). The CDR3 is 13 amino acids. With 0 bases clipped from V and 5 bases from J, the junction kept 1 base outside the gene matches.

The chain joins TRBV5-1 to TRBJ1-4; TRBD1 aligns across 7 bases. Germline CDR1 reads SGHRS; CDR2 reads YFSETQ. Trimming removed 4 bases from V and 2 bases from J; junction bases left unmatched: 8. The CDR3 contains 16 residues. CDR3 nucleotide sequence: TGCGCCAGCAGCCGAAACCGGGACAGCACTAATGAAAAACTGTTTTTT. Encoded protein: CASSRNRDSTNEKLFF.

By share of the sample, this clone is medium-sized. The CDR3 coding sequence is TGTGCTAGTGGTTTGGTACACCTAACAGTCTCCATGAACACTGAAGCTTTCTTT. Translation: CASGLVHLTVSMNTEAFF. The chain carries TRBV12-5 and TRBJ1-1; no reliable D call. V was pared by 0 bases and J by 0 bases, with 17 bases between. The CDR3 consists of 18 residues. CDR1 and CDR2 from the germline V gene are LGHNT and FRNRAP.

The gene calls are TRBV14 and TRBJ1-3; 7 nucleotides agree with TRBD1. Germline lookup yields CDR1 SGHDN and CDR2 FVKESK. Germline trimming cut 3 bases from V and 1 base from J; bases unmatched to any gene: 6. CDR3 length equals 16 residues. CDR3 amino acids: CASSHPPRGSGNTIYF. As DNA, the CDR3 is TGTGCCAGCAGCCACCCGCCCAGGGGGTCTGGAAACACCATATATTTT.

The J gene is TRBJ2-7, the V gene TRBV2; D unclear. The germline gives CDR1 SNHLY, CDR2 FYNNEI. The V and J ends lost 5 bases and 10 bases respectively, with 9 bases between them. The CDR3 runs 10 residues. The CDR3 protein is CASSLRYQYF. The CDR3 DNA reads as TGTGCCAGCAGTTTACGGTATCAGTACTTC.

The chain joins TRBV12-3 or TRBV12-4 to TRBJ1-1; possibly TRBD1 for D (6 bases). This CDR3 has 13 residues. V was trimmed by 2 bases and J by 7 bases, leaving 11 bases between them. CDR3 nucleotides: TGTGCCAGCAGTTTAACAGGGCTAGGTGAAGCTTTCTTT. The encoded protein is CASSLTGLGEAFF.